The table lists the clone carrying this TCR beta chain with a count of one. This specimen comes from a study of blood T cell repertoires in COVID-19. Study-level background: Sites in the United States, Italy and Spain provided acute and convalescent COVID-19 samples. The cDNA or gDNA used as material had been derived from T cells, B-cell-depleted T cells, or PBMCs.

This CDR3 is 16 amino acids long. CDR1 and CDR2 (germline): SGHDT, YYEEEE. Losses at the gene ends were 6 bases for V and 8 bases for J; bases not matched to a gene: 16. Under the authors' procedure: Reference gene primer amplification in the assay estimated nucleated cell counts. Only in-frame clones appear in the TCRdb table, and some are missing; sequencing was by immunoSEQ multiplex PCR. The D gene and trimming were derived from the DNA, and the V and J assignments and clone size from that table. The table shows approximately 39,000 clones, with 87% occurring only once. The clonotype was recovered from a man between 45 and 60 years old with active or convalescent COVID-19. The specimen was peripheral blood. J is TRBJ2-1 and V is TRBV5-6; 8 bases line up with TRBD2. As DNA, the CDR3 is TGTGCCAGCACCAAGGTGGGAGTAGCGGGAATGTATGAGCAGTTCTTC. Its translation: CASTKVGVAGMYEQFF.